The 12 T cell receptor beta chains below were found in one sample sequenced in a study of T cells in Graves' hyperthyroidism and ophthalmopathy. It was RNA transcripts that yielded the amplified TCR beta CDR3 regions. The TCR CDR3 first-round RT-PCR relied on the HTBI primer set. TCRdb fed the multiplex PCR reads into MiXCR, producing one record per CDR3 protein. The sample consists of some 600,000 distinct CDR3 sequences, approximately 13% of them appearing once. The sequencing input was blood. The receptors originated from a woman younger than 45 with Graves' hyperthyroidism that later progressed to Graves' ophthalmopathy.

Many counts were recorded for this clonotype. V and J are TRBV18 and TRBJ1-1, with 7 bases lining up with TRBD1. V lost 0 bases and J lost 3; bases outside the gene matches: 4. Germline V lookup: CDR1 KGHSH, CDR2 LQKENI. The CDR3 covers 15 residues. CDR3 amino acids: CASSPPLTGYTEAFF. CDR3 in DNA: TGTGCCAGCTCACCACCGCTGACAGGGTACACTGAAGCTTTCTTT.

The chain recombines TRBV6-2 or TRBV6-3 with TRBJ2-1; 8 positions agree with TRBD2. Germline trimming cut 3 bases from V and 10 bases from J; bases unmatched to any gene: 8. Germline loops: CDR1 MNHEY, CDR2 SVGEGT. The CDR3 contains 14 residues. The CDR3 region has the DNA TGTGCCAGCAGTTATCAGGAGGCGGGAGGCGAGCAGTTCTTC. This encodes CASSYQEAGGEQFF.

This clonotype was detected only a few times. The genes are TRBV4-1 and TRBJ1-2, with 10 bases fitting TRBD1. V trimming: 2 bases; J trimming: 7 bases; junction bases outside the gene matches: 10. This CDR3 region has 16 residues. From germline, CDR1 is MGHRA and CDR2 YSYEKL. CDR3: CASSQWGDRGQSGYTF. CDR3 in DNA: TGCGCCAGCAGCCAATGGGGAGACAGGGGGCAATCTGGCTACACCTTC.

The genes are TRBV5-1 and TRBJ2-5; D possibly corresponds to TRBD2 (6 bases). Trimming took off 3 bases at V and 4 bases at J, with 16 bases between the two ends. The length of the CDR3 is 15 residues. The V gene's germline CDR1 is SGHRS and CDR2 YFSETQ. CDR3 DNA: TGCGCCAGCAGCTCGGGGACTTTGCCTTTAGAGACCCAGTACTTC. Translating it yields CASSSGTLPLETQYF.

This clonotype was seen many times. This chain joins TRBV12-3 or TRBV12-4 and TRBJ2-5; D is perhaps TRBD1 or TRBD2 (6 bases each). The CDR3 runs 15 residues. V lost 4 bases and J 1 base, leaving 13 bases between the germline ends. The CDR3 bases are TGTGCCAGCAGTTCCCTCGGGGGCATCCAAGAGACCCAGTACTTC. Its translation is CASSSLGGIQETQYF.

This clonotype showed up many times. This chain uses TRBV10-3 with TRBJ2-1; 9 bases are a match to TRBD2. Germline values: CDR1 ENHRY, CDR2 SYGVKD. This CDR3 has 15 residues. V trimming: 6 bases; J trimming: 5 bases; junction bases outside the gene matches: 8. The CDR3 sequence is CAIRGAGTSNNEQFF. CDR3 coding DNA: TGTGCCATCAGAGGCGCGGGGACTAGCAACAATGAGCAGTTCTTC.

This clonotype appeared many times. CDR3 loop: CASSPQNLAGTGVGETQYF. DNA of the CDR3: TGTGCCAGCTCACCACAAAACCTTGCCGGGACAGGGGTAGGAGAGACCCAGTACTTC. The chain combines TRBV18 with TRBJ2-5; 10 nucleotides align to TRBD1. This CDR3 comprises 19 residues. CDR1 KGHSH and CDR2 LQKENI come from the germline V gene. J was trimmed by 4 bases and V by 1 base; bases with no gene match: 15.

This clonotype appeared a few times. CDR3 sequence reads: CASSPPWDRGDYGYTF. The DNA of the CDR3 is TGTGCCAGCAGCCCCCCGTGGGACCGCGGAGACTATGGCTACACCTTC. The chain joins TRBV7-9 to TRBJ1-2; D is possibly TRBD1 (5 bases). The CDR3 runs 16 residues. V was shortened by 5 bases and J by 3 bases, with 19 bases between the two germline ends. Germline V gene data show CDR1 as SEHNR and CDR2 as FQNEAQ (reference sequence).

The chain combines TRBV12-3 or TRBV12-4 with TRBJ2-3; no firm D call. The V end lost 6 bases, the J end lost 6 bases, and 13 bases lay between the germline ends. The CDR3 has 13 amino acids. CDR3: CASSSPGGDTQYF. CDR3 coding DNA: TGTGCCAGCAGCTCACCCGGTGGGGATACGCAGTATTTT.

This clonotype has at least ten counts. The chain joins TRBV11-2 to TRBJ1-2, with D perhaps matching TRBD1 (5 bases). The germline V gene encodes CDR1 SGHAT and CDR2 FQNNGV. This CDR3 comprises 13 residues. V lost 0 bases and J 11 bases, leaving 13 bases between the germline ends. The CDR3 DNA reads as TGTGCCAGCAGCTTAGATCGGGACCGGAGGTACACCTTC. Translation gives CASSLDRDRRYTF.

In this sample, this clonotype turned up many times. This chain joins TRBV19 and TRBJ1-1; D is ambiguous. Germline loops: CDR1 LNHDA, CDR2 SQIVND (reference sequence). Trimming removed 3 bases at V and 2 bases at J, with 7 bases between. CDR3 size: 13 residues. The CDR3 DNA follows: TGTGCCAGTAGTATTTACCCAAACACTGAAGCTTTCTTT. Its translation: CASSIYPNTEAFF. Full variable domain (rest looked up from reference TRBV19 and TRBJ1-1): DGGITQSPKYLFRKEGQNVTLSCEQNLNHDAMYWYRQDPGQGLRLIYYSQIVNDFQKGDIAEGYSVSREKKESFPLTVTSAQKNPTAFYLCASSIYPNTEAFFGQGTRLTVV.

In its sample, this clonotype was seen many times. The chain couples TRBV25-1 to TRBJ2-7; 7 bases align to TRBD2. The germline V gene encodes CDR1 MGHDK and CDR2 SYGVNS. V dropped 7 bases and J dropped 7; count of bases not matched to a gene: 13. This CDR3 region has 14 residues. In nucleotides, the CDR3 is TGTGCCAGCACCGGGGGGACGTCAACTTTAGAGCAGTACTTC. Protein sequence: CASTGGTSTLEQYF.